This passage covers 22 T cell receptor beta chains from one sample sequenced in a study of regulatory T cells in long-lasting Graves disease (dated by TCRdb to the early 2020s). The method behind the library was multiplex PCR. The sequencing machine was an Illumina HiSeq 4000. CDR3 regions were amplified by Arm-PCR with iRepertoire HTBI primers to construct TCR beta libraries. TCRdb reprocessing: public reads trimmed at Q25 with fastp, clones called with MiXCR, in-frame beta chains kept. Rows are unified per CDR3 protein, each entry keeping the most common DNA and genes. Here the sample has 600,000 to 650,000 distinct CDR3 sequences; under 20% occur a single time. The ten top clones hold more than 15% of the sample. What this sample's time point label stands for: newly diagnosed GD, antithyroid drugs for less than 3 months. RNA was extracted from PBMCs in TRIzol for both TCR sequencing and RNA sequencing.

This sample was shared with a second study, whose subject was T cells in Graves' hyperthyroidism and ophthalmopathy.

The source material was peripheral blood mononuclear cells (PBMCs), sampled at new diagnosis, from a patient treated with antithyroid drugs. The receptors originated from a woman in her twenties or thirties with Graves disease. Donor details come from another sample of the same person, matched by shared clones.

This clonotype was observed many times. The chain uses TRBV28 and TRBJ2-4; no reliable D call. V dropped 4 bases and J dropped 8 bases, with 3 bases sitting between them. CDR1 is MDHEN, CDR2 SYDVKM, per germline. The CDR3 is 10 amino acids. This CDR3 reads CASSYDIQYF. The DNA of the CDR3 is TGTGCCAGCAGTTATGACATTCAGTACTTC.

Concerning this clonotype: This may come from a read error, since a much larger clone is one base off. V usage is TRBV12-3 or TRBV12-4 and J usage is TRBJ2-3; D unclear. The CDR3 spans 12 residues. The chain's CDR3 is CAGSITGDTQYF. Here the CDR3 DNA reads TGTGCCGGCAGTATTACGGGAGATACGCAGTATTTT.

This clonotype was found many times. This chain connects TRBV27 to TRBJ2-7; D may match TRBD1 or TRBD2 (5 bases each). The V end was cut by 0 bases, the J end by 3 bases, with 12 bases between. Germline-derived CDR1 and CDR2 are MNHEY and SMNVEV (reference sequence). The CDR3 has 15 residues. The CDR3 spells CASSLSIRDVYEQYF. The CDR3 region has the DNA TGTGCCAGCAGTTTATCGATAAGGGACGTCTACGAGCAGTACTTC.

This clonotype was seen at least ten times. The chain has TRBV6-2 or TRBV6-3 and TRBJ2-4, with D perhaps TRBD2 (5 bases). The V and J ends lost 0 bases and 9 bases respectively, with 12 bases between them. Germline-derived CDR1 and CDR2 are MNHEY and SVGEGT. This CDR3 spans 14 amino acids. The CDR3 region is CASSYSASRSIQYF. CDR3 sequence (DNA): TGTGCCAGCAGTTACTCCGCTAGCCGGAGCATTCAGTACTTC.

Many counts were recorded for this clonotype. The rearrangement joins TRBV6-9 to TRBJ1-1; no reliable D call. Germline V gives CDR1 MNHGY, CDR2 SVAAGI. V was pared by 1 base and J by 8 bases, with 5 bases between. The CDR3 has 11 residues. CDR3: CASSYWAEAFF. The DNA of the CDR3 is TGTGCCAGCAGTTATTGGGCCGAAGCTTTCTTT.

This clonotype was picked up many times. V usage is TRBV6-1 and J usage is TRBJ1-5, with D uncertain. CDR3 length: 12 residues. Germline CDR1 reads MNHNS; CDR2 reads SASEGT. Trimming stripped 7 bases from V and 1 base from J, with 5 bases between. The CDR3 DNA sequence: TGTGCCAGCAACTTAAGCAATCAGCCCCAGCATTTT. It encodes CASNLSNQPQHF.

Points on this clonotype: This may stem from a read error, because a much larger clone lies one nucleotide away. The chain recombines TRBV7-9 with TRBJ2-6, with D possibly TRBD1 on 6 matching bases. CDR1 SEHNR and CDR2 FQNEAQ come from the germline V gene (reference sequence). The length of the CDR3 is 16 residues. CDR3 sequence reads: CANSLAPPGGGQVLTF. CDR3 coding DNA: TGTGCCAACAGCTTAGCGCCCCCGGGTGGGGGACAAGTCCTGACTTTC. Combining the CDR3 with reference TRBV7-9 and TRBJ2-6 gives the whole variable domain DTGVSQNPRHKITKRGQNVTFRCDPISEHNRLYWYRQTLGQGPEFLTYFQNEAQLEKSRLLSDRFSAERPKGSFSTLEIQRTEQGDSAMYLCANSLAPPGGGQVLTFGAGSRLTVL.

At least ten counts were recorded for this clonotype. This chain links TRBV2 with TRBJ2-3; a possible D gene is TRBD2 (5 bases). Trimming removed 7 bases at V and 0 bases at J, with 14 bases between. CDR1 SNHLY and CDR2 FYNNEI come from the germline V gene. The CDR3 consists of 15 residues. The DNA of the CDR3 is TGTGCCAGCACCAAGAGGGCGGGTAGCACAGATACGCAGTATTTT. Its protein product is CASTKRAGSTDTQYF.

In this sample, this clonotype turned up once. This sequence may be a read error, since a much larger clone differs from it by one base. The missing conserved phenylalanine or tryptophan at the end of this CDR3 makes a read error likely. The chain has TRBV2 and TRBJ1-1, with D tentatively TRBD1 (5 bases). CDR3 length equals 15 residues. V lost 1 base, J lost 5 bases, and 14 bases lay in between. From germline, CDR1 is SNHLY and CDR2 FYNNEI. The CDR3: CASSEGADGGTEAFL. In DNA form, the CDR3 reads TGTGCCAGCAGTGAAGGAGCCGACGGGGGAACTGAAGCTTTCCTT.

There are a few counts of this clonotype. The gene calls are TRBV19 and TRBJ1-1, with D tentatively TRBD1 (5 bases). The CDR3 sequence is 15 residues long. Germline V gene sequence: CDR1 LNHDA, CDR2 SQIVND (reference sequence). Trimming shortened V by 5 bases and J by 6 bases, and 19 bases separated the two germline ends. This CDR3 is CASSSGGGHTPEAFF. In DNA, the CDR3 is TGTGCCAGTAGTTCCGGGGGAGGGCACACCCCTGAAGCTTTCTTT.

The V and J genes are TRBV27 and TRBJ1-2, with D possibly TRBD1 on 5 matching bases. V shed 6 bases and J shed 4 bases, with 15 bases lying between them. Germline lookup yields CDR1 MNHEY and CDR2 SMNVEV (reference sequence). The CDR3 spans 14 residues. In DNA form, the CDR3 reads TGTGCCAGCAGCGCTTTGGGGACTGGCTATGGCTACACCTTC. Translation: CASSALGTGYGYTF.

Here the CDR3 DNA reads TGTGCCAGCAGCTATCCCTTCCAAGAGACCCAGTACTTC. Protein sequence: CASSYPFQETQYF. J is TRBJ2-5 and V is TRBV5-5, with D uncertain. Trimming stripped 3 bases from V and 1 base from J, with 7 bases between. The germline V gene encodes CDR1 SGHKS and CDR2 YYEKEE (reference sequence). The CDR3 length is 13 residues.

This clonotype has a handful of counts. This CDR3 reads CSAPDGYEQYF. CDR3 in DNA: TGCAGTGCTCCGGACGGTTACGAGCAGTACTTC. The chain has TRBV20-1 and TRBJ2-7; no clear D gene. CDR1 and CDR2 from the germline V gene are DFQATT and SNEGSKA (reference sequence). The length of the CDR3 is 11 residues. Trimming took 5 bases from V and 4 from J, leaving 9 bases between them.

This clonotype was detected ten times or more. The genes are TRBV6-2 or TRBV6-3 and TRBJ1-5; D is uncertain. The CDR3 consists of 14 residues. V dropped 5 bases and J dropped 6 bases, with 14 bases sitting between them. From germline, CDR1 is MNHEY and CDR2 SVGEGT. CDR3 nucleotides: TGTGCCAGCAGTGATCTCCATGCGGGTCAGCCCCAGCATTTT. Its protein product is CASSDLHAGQPQHF.

This clonotype has a count of ten or more. The V call is TRBV11-3, the J call TRBJ2-1; no reliable D call. The CDR3 length is 15 residues. Germline-derived CDR1 and CDR2 are SGHNT and YENEEA. The germline V and J ends were trimmed by 0 bases and 2 bases, with 8 bases remaining between them. In nucleotides, the CDR3 is TGTGCCAGCAGCTTAGACGGGCACCCCTACAATGAGCAGTTCTTC. This sequence encodes CASSLDGHPYNEQFF.

This clonotype was recorded many times. This chain uses TRBV6-8 with TRBJ2-7; weak D call: TRBD2 (6 bases). This CDR3 has 17 amino acids. Germline CDR1 is MNHGY and CDR2 is SAAAGT. V was trimmed by 0 bases and J by 2 bases, leaving 17 bases between them. CDR3 protein: CASSYSLPSAITYEQYF. Written as DNA, the CDR3 is TGTGCCAGCAGTTACTCCTTACCTAGCGCGATCACCTACGAGCAGTACTTC.

V is TRBV5-6 and J is TRBJ1-1, with D possibly TRBD1 on 5 matching bases. The CDR3 is made up of 14 amino acids. Germline V gene sequence: CDR1 SGHDT, CDR2 YYEEEE. Trimming pared 4 bases from V and 4 bases from J, leaving 14 bases between. As DNA, the CDR3 is TGTGCCAGCAGCAGGGGACGGTCGACCACTGAAGCTTTCTTT. Encoded protein: CASSRGRSTTEAFF.

This chain uses TRBV7-3 with TRBJ2-7; 8 nucleotides line up with TRBD1. Looked up from germline, CDR1 is SGHTA and CDR2 is FQGTGA. The CDR3 runs 13 residues. Trimming removed 5 bases from V and 6 bases from J; junction bases left unmatched: 6. The chain's CDR3 is CASSPSGGSEQYF. For the CDR3, the DNA is TGTGCCAGCAGCCCATCAGGGGGCTCCGAGCAGTACTTC.

Many counts were recorded for this clonotype. The chain has TRBV28 and TRBJ1-5; the D gene is possibly TRBD1 (6 bases). Trimming left V 8 bases short and J 2 bases short, with 16 bases between. The CDR3 covers 15 residues. In germline, CDR1 is MDHEN, CDR2 SYDVKM. CDR3 bases: TGTGCCAGCCGGTCCGGAGGGGGGGGCAATCAGCCCCAGCATTTT. It encodes CASRSGGGGNQPQHF.

The chain uses TRBV18 and TRBJ1-5, with D possibly matching TRBD1 (5 bases). Trimming stripped 6 bases from V and 4 bases from J, with 16 bases between. The CDR3 loop spans 15 amino acids. CDR1 and CDR2 (germline): KGHSH, LQKENI. The CDR3, as DNA: TGTGCCAGCTCGATTGGAGCAGGGCCTAATCAGCCCCAGCATTTT. This gives the protein CASSIGAGPNQPQHF. The whole variable domain, filled in from reference TRBV18 and TRBJ1-5, reads NAGVMQNPRHLVRRRGQEARLRCSPMKGHSHVYWYRQLPEEGLKFMVYLQKENIIDESGMPKERFSAEFPKEGPSILRIQQVVRGDSAAYFCASSIGAGPNQPQHFGDGTRLSIL.

This clonotype was counted ten times or more. The CDR3 spells CASSGNRGETQYF. The CDR3 DNA follows: TGTGCCAGCAGTGGTAACAGAGGGGAGACCCAGTACTTC. The gene calls are TRBV2 and TRBJ2-5; D perhaps matches TRBD2 (5 bases). V was clipped by 4 bases and J by 5 bases, with 11 bases between them. Looked up from germline, CDR1 is SNHLY and CDR2 is FYNNEI. The length of the CDR3 is 13 residues.

This clonotype was recorded many times. V gene TRBV3-1 combines with J gene TRBJ1-1; 7 nucleotides agree with TRBD1. J gave up 2 bases and V 6 bases, and 9 bases lay outside the gene matches. The germline V gene has CDR1 LGHDT and CDR2 YNNKEL (reference sequence). The CDR3 extends over 15 amino acids. CDR3 protein: CASSNYRGGNTEAFF. CDR3 nucleotide sequence: TGTGCCAGCAGTAACTACAGGGGTGGAAACACTGAAGCTTTCTTT. Based on the CDR3 plus reference TRBV3-1 and TRBJ1-1, the full variable domain is DTAVSQTPKYLVTQMGNDKSIKCEQNLGHDTMYWYKQDSKKFLKIMFSYNNKELIINETVPNRFSPKSPDKAHLNLHINSLELGDSAVYFCASSNYRGGNTEAFFGQGTRLTVV.